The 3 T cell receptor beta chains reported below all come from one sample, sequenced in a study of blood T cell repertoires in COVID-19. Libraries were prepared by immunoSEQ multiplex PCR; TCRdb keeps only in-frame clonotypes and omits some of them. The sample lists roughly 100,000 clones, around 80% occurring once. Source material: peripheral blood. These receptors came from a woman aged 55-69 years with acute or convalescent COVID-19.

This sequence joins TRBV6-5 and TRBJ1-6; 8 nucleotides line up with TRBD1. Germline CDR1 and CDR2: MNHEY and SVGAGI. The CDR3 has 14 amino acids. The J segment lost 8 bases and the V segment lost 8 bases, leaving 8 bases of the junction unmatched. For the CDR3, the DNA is TGTGCCAGCTCCCGGACAGGGTTGGATTCACCCCTCCACTTT. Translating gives CASSRTGLDSPLHF.

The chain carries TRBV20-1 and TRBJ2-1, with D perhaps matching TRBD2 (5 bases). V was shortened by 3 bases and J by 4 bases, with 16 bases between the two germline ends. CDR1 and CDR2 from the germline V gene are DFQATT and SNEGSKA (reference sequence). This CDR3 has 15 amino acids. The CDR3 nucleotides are TGCAGTGCTAGTAAGAGGTACGCGGGTTACAATGAGCAGTTCTTC. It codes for CSASKRYAGYNEQFF.

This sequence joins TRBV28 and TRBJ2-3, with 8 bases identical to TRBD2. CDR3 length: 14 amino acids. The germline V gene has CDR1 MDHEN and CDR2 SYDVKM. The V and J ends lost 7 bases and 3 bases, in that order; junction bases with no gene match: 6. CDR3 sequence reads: CASTREDWTDTQYF. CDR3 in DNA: TGTGCCAGCACGCGGGAGGATTGGACAGATACGCAGTATTTT.